Below, one T cell receptor beta chain is given with its context. The sample comes from a study of blood T cell repertoires in COVID-19. Turning to the study itself: COVID-19 samples collected from the United States, Italy and Spain covered acute and convalescent phases. From T cells, B-cell-depleted T cells, or PBMCs came the material, which was cDNA or gDNA.

CDR1 and CDR2 (germline): WNHNN, SYGVQD (reference sequence). The CDR3 spans 11 residues. The V and J ends lost 10 bases and 7 bases respectively, with 10 bases between them. In the authors' methods: Researchers report that nucleated cell counts were estimated from reference gene primer amplification. Only in-frame clones appear in the TCRdb table, and some are missing; sequencing was by immunoSEQ multiplex PCR. V and J calls plus clone size are reproduced from that table; the DNA served to infer D and trimming. Among 60,000 to 85,000 clones listed, about nine tenths were seen once. The V gene is TRBV10-1, the J gene TRBJ2-2; a weak D match, TRBD2 (6 bases). Material for sequencing was peripheral blood. This clonotype was sampled from a man aged 50-59 years with active COVID-19. CDR3 DNA: TGCGCCAACCCGGGAGTCGGGGAGCTGTTTTTT. It encodes CANPGVGELFF.